The next 10 T cell receptor beta chains were all read from a single sample in a study of PD-L1 blockade in urothelial cancer. The repertoire was sequenced with immunoSEQ multiplex PCR; TCRdb's copy has only in-frame clones and lacks some. Of under 120,000 clones in the sample, around 82% were seen once. Source: PBMCs, taken around atezolizumab (anti-PD-L1) treatment. These receptors came from a man between 50 and 59 years old with urothelial cancer.

This clone has just a few counts. J is TRBJ1-1 and V is TRBV7-8; D ambiguous. CDR1 is SGHVS and CDR2 is FQNEAQ in the germline V gene. This CDR3 is built from 13 residues. V was cut by 2 bases and J by 3 bases, with 7 bases left in between. The CDR3 coding sequence is TGTGCCAGCAGCTTAAGGAGGGACACTGAAGCTTTCTTT. Protein: CASSLRRDTEAFF.

The chain joins TRBV2 to TRBJ2-7; 8 bases fit TRBD1. With V trimmed by 4 bases and J by 3 bases, 8 bases remained unmatched. The CDR3 contains 15 residues. CDR1 SNHLY and CDR2 FYNNEI come from the germline V gene. CDR3 in DNA: TGTGCCAGCAGTGGAATGACAGGGGCCTTCTACGAGCAGTACTTC. Encoded protein: CASSGMTGAFYEQYF.

J is TRBJ2-7 and V is TRBV23-1, with TRBD1 matching over 8 bases. TRBV23-1 is recorded as an ORF, its role being uncertain. V lost 2 bases to trimming and J lost 5 bases; unmatched junction nucleotides: 14. The CDR3 loop spans 17 amino acids. The CDR3 spells CASSQEKTGARGDEQYF. In DNA, the CDR3 is TGCGCCAGCAGTCAAGAAAAGACAGGGGCGAGGGGAGACGAGCAGTACTTC.

The CDR3 protein is CASSQEEERINHYEQYF. CDR3 DNA sequence: TGCGCCAGCAGCCAAGAGGAGGAGCGGATAAATCACTACGAGCAGTACTTC. The V and J genes are TRBV4-1 and TRBJ2-7, with a tentative D call TRBD2 (5 bases). CDR3 length: 17 amino acids. V was trimmed by 0 bases and J by 3 bases, leaving 18 bases between them. CDR1 and CDR2 from the germline V gene are MGHRA and YSYEKL.

V and J are TRBV5-1 and TRBJ2-7, with 9 bases lining up with TRBD1. From germline, CDR1 is SGHRS and CDR2 YFSETQ. This CDR3 contains 13 residues. The ends lost 4 bases at V and 7 bases at J; junction bases unmatched: 6. The CDR3 DNA reads as TGCGCCAGCAGCCAGGGACAGGGTCAGGAGCAGTACTTC. As protein: CASSQGQGQEQYF.

This clone came up once. The rearrangement links TRBV9 to TRBJ1-3; 7 nucleotides align to TRBD1. Germline V CDR1 and CDR2: SGDLS, YYNGEE. The ends lost 4 bases at V and 4 bases at J; junction bases unmatched: 5. The CDR3 is 14 residues long. As DNA, the CDR3 is TGTGCCAGCAGCTTCGGGGGACAGGGAAACACCATATATTTT. The encoded protein is CASSFGGQGNTIYF.

The V gene is TRBV5-1, the J gene TRBJ2-7; D may be TRBD2 (6 bases). Germline values: CDR1 SGHRS, CDR2 YFSETQ. The CDR3 runs 14 residues. V lost 4 bases and J 9 bases, leaving 20 bases between the germline ends. The CDR3 spells CASSIPHTGEGQYF. CDR3 nucleotide sequence: TGCGCCAGCAGCATCCCGCATACGGGAGAAGGGCAGTACTTC.

The V gene is TRBV10-3, the J gene TRBJ2-1; TRBD2 matches 8 bases. Germline CDR1 and CDR2: ENHRY and SYGVKD. V lost 9 bases, J lost 5 bases, and 15 bases stayed unmatched. The CDR3 is 16 residues long. The CDR3 reads CAITERELAVDNEQFF. The CDR3 DNA reads as TGTGCCATAACGGAGCGAGAACTAGCGGTAGACAATGAGCAGTTCTTC.

This clone has a single count. The chain has TRBV19 and TRBJ1-5; maybe TRBD1 (5 bases). Looked up from germline, CDR1 is LNHDA and CDR2 is SQIVND (reference sequence). V gave up 6 bases and J gave up 0 bases, with 12 bases separating them. The CDR3 covers 15 residues. In DNA, the CDR3 is TGTGCCAGTAGCCAACAGGTGCATAGCAATCAGCCCCAGCATTTT. It encodes CASSQQVHSNQPQHF. Full variable domain (remainder filled in from reference TRBV19 and TRBJ1-5): DGGITQSPKYLFRKEGQNVTLSCEQNLNHDAMYWYRQDPGQGLRLIYYSQIVNDFQKGDIAEGYSVSREKKESFPLTVTSAQKNPTAFYLCASSQQVHSNQPQHFGDGTRLSIL.

The chain employs TRBV28 and TRBJ1-4; D possibly corresponds to TRBD1 (6 bases). The V gene lost 3 bases and the J gene lost 4 bases, with 18 bases spanning the gap. Germline V gives CDR1 MDHEN, CDR2 SYDVKM. The CDR3 length is 17 residues. The CDR3 nucleotides are TGTGCCAGCAGTTTCTTTCGACAGGATACCTTTAATGAAAAACTGTTTTTT. Protein sequence: CASSFFRQDTFNEKLFF.